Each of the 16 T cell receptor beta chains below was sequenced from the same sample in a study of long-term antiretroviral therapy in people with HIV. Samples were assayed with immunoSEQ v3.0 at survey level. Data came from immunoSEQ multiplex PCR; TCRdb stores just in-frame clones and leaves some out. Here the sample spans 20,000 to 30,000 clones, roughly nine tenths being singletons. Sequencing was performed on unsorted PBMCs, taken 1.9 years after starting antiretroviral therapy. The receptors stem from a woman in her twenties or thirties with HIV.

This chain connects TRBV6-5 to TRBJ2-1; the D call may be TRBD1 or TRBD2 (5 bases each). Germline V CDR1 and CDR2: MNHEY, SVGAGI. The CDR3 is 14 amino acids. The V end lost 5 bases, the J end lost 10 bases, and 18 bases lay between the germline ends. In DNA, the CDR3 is TGTGCCAGCAGTCCGGGGACGGTCCCTTGGGAGCAGTTCTTC. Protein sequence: CASSPGTVPWEQFF.

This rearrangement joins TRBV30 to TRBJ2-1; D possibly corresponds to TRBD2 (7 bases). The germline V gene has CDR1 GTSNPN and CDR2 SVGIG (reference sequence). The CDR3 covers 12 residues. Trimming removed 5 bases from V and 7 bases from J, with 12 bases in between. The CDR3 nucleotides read TGTGCCTGGGGGGAGGGGGTTAATGAGCAGTTCTTC. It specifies CAWGEGVNEQFF.

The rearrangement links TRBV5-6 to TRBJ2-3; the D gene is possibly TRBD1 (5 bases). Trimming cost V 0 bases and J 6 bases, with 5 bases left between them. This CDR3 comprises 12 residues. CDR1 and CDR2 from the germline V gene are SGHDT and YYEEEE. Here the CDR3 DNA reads TGTGCCAGCAGCTTGGAGGGGGATACGCAGTATTTT. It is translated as CASSLEGDTQYF.

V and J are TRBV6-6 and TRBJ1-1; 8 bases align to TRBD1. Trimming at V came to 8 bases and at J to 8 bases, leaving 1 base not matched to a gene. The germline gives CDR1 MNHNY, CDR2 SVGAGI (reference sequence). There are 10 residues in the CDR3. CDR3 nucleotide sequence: TGTGCCAGCCGGGACAGGGAAGCTTTCTTT. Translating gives CASRDREAFF.

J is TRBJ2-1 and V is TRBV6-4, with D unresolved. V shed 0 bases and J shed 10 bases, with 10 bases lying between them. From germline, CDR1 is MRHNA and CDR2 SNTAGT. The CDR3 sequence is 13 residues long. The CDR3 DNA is TGTGCCAGCAGTGACTCAGAGGTGGGGGAGCAGTTCTTC. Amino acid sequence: CASSDSEVGEQFF.

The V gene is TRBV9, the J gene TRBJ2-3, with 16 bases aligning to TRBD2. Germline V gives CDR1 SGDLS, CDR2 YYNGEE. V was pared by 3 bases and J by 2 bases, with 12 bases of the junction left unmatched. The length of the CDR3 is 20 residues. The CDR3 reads CASSAFRIGTSGGVTDTQYF. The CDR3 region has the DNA TGTGCCAGCAGCGCCTTCCGGATCGGGACTAGCGGGGGGGTCACAGATACGCAGTATTTT.

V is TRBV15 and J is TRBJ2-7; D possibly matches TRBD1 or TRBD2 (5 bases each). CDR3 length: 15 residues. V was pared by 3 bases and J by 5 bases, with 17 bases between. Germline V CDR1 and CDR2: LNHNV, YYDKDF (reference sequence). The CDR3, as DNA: TGTGCCACCAGCAGCGGCGTGGGGGTCCGCAACGAGCAGTACGTC. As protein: CATSSGVGVRNEQYV.

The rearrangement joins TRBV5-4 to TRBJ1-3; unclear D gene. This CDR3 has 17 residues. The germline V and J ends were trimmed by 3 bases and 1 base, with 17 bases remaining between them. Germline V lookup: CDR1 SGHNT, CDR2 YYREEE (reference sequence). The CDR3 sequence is CASSSQTPSLSGNTIYF. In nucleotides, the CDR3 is TGTGCCAGCAGCTCCCAAACCCCCAGTCTTTCTGGAAACACCATATATTTT.

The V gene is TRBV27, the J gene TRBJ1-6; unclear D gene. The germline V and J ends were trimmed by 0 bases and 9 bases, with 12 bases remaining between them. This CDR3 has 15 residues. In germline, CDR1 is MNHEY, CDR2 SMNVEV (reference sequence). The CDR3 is CASSLSTVLGSPLHF. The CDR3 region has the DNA TGTGCCAGCAGTTTATCAACGGTATTGGGTTCACCCCTCCACTTT.

Here the CDR3 DNA reads TGTGCCAGTAGTAATTCAGGGAACACTGAAGCTTTCTTT. Translation: CASSNSGNTEAFF. This chain links TRBV19 with TRBJ1-1, with D uncertain. The V gene's germline CDR1 is LNHDA and CDR2 SQIVND (reference sequence). The length of the CDR3 is 13 residues. V was trimmed by 4 bases and J by 1 base, leaving 7 bases between them.

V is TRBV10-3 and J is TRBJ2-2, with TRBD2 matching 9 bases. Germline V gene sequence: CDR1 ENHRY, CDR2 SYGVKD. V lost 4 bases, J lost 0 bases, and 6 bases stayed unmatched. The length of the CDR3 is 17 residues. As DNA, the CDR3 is TGTGCCATCAGTGGGGGACTAGCAGCAACGAACACCGGGGAGCTGTTTTTT. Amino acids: CAISGGLAATNTGELFF.

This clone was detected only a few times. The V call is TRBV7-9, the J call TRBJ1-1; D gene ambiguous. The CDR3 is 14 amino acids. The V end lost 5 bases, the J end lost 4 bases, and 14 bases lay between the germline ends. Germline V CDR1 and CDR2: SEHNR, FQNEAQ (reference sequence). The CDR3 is CASSEEGVGTEAFF. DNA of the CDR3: TGTGCCAGCAGCGAGGAGGGAGTCGGCACTGAAGCTTTCTTT.

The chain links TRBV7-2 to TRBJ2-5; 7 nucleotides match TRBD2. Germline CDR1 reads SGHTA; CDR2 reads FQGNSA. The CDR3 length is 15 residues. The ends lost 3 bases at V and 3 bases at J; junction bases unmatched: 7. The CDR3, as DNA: TGTGCCAGCAGCTTGGCAACTCGGGGGGAAGAGACCCAGTACTTC. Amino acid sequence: CASSLATRGEETQYF. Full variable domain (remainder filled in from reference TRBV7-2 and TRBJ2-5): GAGVSQSPSNKVTEKGKDVELRCDPISGHTALYWYRQSLGQGLEFLIYFQGNSAPDKSGLPSDRFSAERTGGSVSTLTIQRTQQEDSAVYLCASSLATRGEETQYFGPGTRLLVL.

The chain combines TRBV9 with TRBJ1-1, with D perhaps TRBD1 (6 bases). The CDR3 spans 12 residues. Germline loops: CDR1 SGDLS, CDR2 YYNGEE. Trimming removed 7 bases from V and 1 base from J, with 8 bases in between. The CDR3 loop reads CASGTPNTEAFF. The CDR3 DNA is TGTGCCAGCGGGACACCGAACACTGAAGCTTTCTTT.

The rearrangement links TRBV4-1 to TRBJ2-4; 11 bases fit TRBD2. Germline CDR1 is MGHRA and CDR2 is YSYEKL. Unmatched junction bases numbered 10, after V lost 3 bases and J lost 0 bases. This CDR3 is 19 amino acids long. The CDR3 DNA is TGCGCCAGCAGCCAGCTACTAGCGGGGGAAGCACTAGCCAAAAACATTCAGTACTTC. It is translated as CASSQLLAGEALAKNIQYF.

This chain's CDR3 is CASGFFQGATTEAFF. The CDR3 bases are TGTGCTAGTGGTTTCTTCCAGGGGGCGACCACTGAAGCTTTCTTT. The V call is TRBV12-5, the J call TRBJ1-1, with 8 nucleotides matching TRBD1. In germline, CDR1 is LGHNT, CDR2 FRNRAP. The CDR3 loop spans 15 amino acids. Trimming cost V 3 bases and J 4 bases; bases outside gene matches: 7.